Listed below are T cell receptor beta chains from one sample, sequenced in a study of cytomegalovirus exposure and HLA in healthy donors. Clones were sequenced by immunoSEQ multiplex PCR, and TCRdb holds only the in-frame ones, with some missing. The sample records approximately 97,000 clones, approximately 93% being singletons. Sequencing was done on a sample of PBMCs. These receptors were taken from a woman in her twenties or thirties in good health and CMV-seropositive. Each CDR3 is given with its conserved first and last residue. A D gene is named only where the DNA matches it firmly. Rows may omit the clone size; those that give it use once, few, many or a size class.

-,-,15,TRBV19,TRBJ1-5,CASSIDRGPNQPQHF,TGTGCCAGTAGTATAGACAGGGGCCCCAATCAGCCCCAGCATTTT
-,-,11,TRBV29-1,TRBJ2-3,CSVGHPDTQYF,TGCAGCGTTGGACACCCAGATACGCAGTATTTT
TRBD1,once,16,TRBV27,TRBJ2-7,CASSTTGTGGPYEQYF,TGTGCCAGCAGCACTACCGGGACAGGGGGTCCCTACGAGCAGTACTTC
-,-,16,TRBV7-3,TRBJ2-1,CASSPRGGERYNEQFF,TGTGCCAGCAGCCCGCGAGGGGGAGAACGTTACAATGAGCAGTTCTTC
TRBD2,-,15,TRBV28,TRBJ2-3,CASSILARLPDTQYF,TGTGCCAGCAGCATACTAGCGAGGCTTCCAGATACGCAGTATTTT
TRBD1,-,18,TRBV19,TRBJ2-2,CASSPSLRTGGRAGELFF,TGTGCCAGTAGTCCCTCCCTTAGGACAGGGGGGAGGGCCGGGGAGCTGTTTTTT
-,-,15,TRBV15,TRBJ2-1,CATDDRRGGYNEQFF,TGTGCCACCGACGATAGGCGGGGTGGGTACAATGAGCAGTTCTTC
-,-,11,TRBV29-1,TRBJ1-5,CSVDTNQPQHF,TGCAGCGTTGACACAAATCAGCCCCAGCATTTT
-,-,16,TRBV19,TRBJ1-5,CASSRTTGTSNQPQHF,TGTGCCAGTAGCAGGACGACAGGTACTAGCAATCAGCCCCAGCATTTT
-,-,12,TRBV7-2,TRBJ1-1,CASSPSFTEAFF,TGTGCCAGCAGCCCCTCTTTCACTGAAGCTTTCTTT
-,-,16,TRBV6-6,TRBJ2-5,CASSYSIRRVEETQYF,TGTGCCAGCAGTTACTCTATTCGTCGGGTCGAGGAGACCCAGTACTTC
-,-,16,TRBV10-2,TRBJ1-2,CASSESRQHANYGYTF,TGCGCCAGCAGTGAGTCCCGACAGCACGCTAACTATGGCTACACCTTC
TRBD2,-,15,TRBV5-4,TRBJ2-3,CASSLEVSGRDTQYF,TGTGCCAGCAGCTTGGAGGTGAGCGGGAGAGATACGCAGTATTTT
-,many,13,TRBV5-5,TRBJ2-5,CASERGYQETQYF,TGTGCCAGCGAAAGAGGTTACCAAGAGACCCAGTACTTC
TRBD1,-,13,TRBV6-5,TRBJ1-2,CASSDDRDYGYTF,TGTGCCAGCAGTGACGACAGGGACTATGGCTACACCTTC
-,-,13,TRBV21-1,TRBJ2-7,CARFKDYFYEQYF,TGTGCCAGATTTAAGGACTATTTCTACGAGCAGTACTTC
-,-,14,TRBV9,TRBJ2-7,CASSVDASSYEQYF,TGTGCCAGCAGCGTAGATGCGAGCTCCTACGAGCAGTACTTC
-,-,15,TRBV2,TRBJ2-1,CASSETRAPYNEQFF,TGTGCCAGCAGTGAAACTAGGGCCCCCTACAATGAGCAGTTCTTC
TRBD2,-,16,TRBV27,TRBJ2-7,CASSQVGTRGTYEQYF,TGTGCCAGCAGTCAAGTCGGGACTAGGGGGACCTACGAGCAGTACTTC
-,-,16,TRBV7-6,TRBJ1-1,CASGKSGMDGDTEAFF,TGTGCCAGCGGCAAATCAGGGATGGATGGTGACACTGAAGCTTTCTTT
-,-,14,TRBV4-2,TRBJ1-2,CASSQETANYGYTF,TGTGCCAGCAGCCAAGAGACAGCTAACTATGGCTACACCTTC
-,-,12,TRBV29-1,TRBJ1-4,CSAAEGNEKLFF,TGCAGCGCAGCCGAGGGTAATGAAAAACTGTTTTTT